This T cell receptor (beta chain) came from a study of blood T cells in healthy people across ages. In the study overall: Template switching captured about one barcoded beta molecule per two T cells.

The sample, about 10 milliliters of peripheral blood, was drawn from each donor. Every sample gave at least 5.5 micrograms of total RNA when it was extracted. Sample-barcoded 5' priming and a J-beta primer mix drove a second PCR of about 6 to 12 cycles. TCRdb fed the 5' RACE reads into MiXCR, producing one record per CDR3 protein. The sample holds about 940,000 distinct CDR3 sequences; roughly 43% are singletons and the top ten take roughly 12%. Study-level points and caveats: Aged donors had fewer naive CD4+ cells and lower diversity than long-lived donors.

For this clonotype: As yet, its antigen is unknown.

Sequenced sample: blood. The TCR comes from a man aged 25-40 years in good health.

In nucleotides, the CDR3 is TGTGCCAGCAGCTTTCACGGGGATTGGCAGCCCCAGCATTTT. It specifies CASSFHGDWQPQHF. The chain uses TRBV7-2 and TRBJ1-5; D remains ambiguous. In germline, CDR1 is SGHTA, CDR2 FQGNSA. With 3 bases removed from V and 7 bases from J, the gap between germline ends came to 13 bases. The CDR3 totals 14 residues.